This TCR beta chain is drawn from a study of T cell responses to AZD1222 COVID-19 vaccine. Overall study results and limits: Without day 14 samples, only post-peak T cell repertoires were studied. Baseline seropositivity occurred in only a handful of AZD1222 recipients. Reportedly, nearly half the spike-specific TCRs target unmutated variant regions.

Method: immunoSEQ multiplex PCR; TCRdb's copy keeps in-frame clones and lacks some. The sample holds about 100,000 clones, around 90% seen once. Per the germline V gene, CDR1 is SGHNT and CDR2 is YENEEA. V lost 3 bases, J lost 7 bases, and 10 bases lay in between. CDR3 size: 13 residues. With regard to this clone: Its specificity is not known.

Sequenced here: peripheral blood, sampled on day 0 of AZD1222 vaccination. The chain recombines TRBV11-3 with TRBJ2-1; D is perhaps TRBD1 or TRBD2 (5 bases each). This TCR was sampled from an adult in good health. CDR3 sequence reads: CASSFRGENEQFF. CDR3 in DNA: TGTGCCAGCAGCTTTCGGGGCGAGAATGAGCAGTTCTTC.